This T cell receptor (beta chain) was retrieved from a study of CD8+ T cells in alopecia areata. About the study: In an open-label trial, patients got 5 to 10 mg tofacitinib twice daily.

Notes on the study in general: Higher clonality than in normal scalp was seen in lesional scalp, especially alopecia totalis/universalis.

RNA extraction was followed by reverse transcription into cDNA, which acted as the sequencing template. Sequencing used immunoSEQ multiplex PCR; TCRdb keeps in-frame clones, though not all of them. The sample consists of a few hundred thousand clones, roughly three fifths of them appearing once. A note on this clone: Antigen unknown.

Noted treatment: oral pan-JAK inhibitor, 5-10 mg twice daily. Investigators sorted PBMCs to obtain both CD4+ and CD8+ T cells. The TCR sequence derives from a human donor with alopecia areata. Sample: CD4+ T cells sorted from blood, taken around week 46, from a patient treated with tofacitinib.

CDR3 in amino acids: CASSRHASSYNEQFF. As DNA, the CDR3 is TGCGCCAGCAGTAGACATGCCAGCTCCTACAATGAGCAGTTCTTC. The chain uses TRBV10-1 and TRBJ2-1; D gene ambiguous. Germline lookup yields CDR1 WNHNN and CDR2 SYGVQD (reference sequence). The CDR3 covers 15 residues. V lost 5 bases and J 0 bases, leaving 11 bases between the germline ends.